The 18 T cell receptor beta chains below come from one sample, sequenced in a study of human T cells and chemical hapten exposure. The time point was: pre-sensitization, week 0. Treatment reported: therapeutic diphenylcyclopropenone sensitization with weekly scalp DPC. TCRdb used MiXCR to reprocess the RACE reads, holding one entry per CDR3 protein. The sample has more than 300,000 distinct CDR3 sequences, about 5% seen once. This sample comprised whole blood, obtained in connection with sensitization to the hapten diphenylcyclopropenone (DPC). Receptors were obtained from a woman in her late teens or twenties with alopecia areata. Some clones in this sample may be carry-over from other donors' samples.

In this sample, this clonotype turned up a few times. The chain recombines TRBV6-2 or TRBV6-3 with TRBJ1-6; 9 bases agree with TRBD1. The V segment lost 4 bases and the J segment 7 bases; nucleotides outside the gene matches: 5. Germline V gives CDR1 MNHEY, CDR2 SVGEGT. There are 15 residues in the CDR3. CDR3 nucleotides: TGTGCCAGCAGTTCCTTGGACAGGGGAAATTCACCCCTCCACTTT. Encoded protein: CASSSLDRGNSPLHF.

The V gene is TRBV27, the J gene TRBJ1-2, with a tentative D call TRBD1 (5 bases). The CDR3 runs to 13 residues. Germline V gives CDR1 MNHEY, CDR2 SMNVEV (reference sequence). V was shortened by 3 bases and J by 6 bases, with 11 bases between the two germline ends. The CDR3 region has the DNA TGTGCCAGCAGTTTTAAGGGGTTGGATGGCTACACCTTC. Translation: CASSFKGLDGYTF.

A few counts support this clonotype. The chain joins TRBV28 to TRBJ2-7; D perhaps matches TRBD1 (6 bases). Germline V lookup: CDR1 MDHEN, CDR2 SYDVKM. The CDR3 has 11 amino acids. For the CDR3, the DNA is TGTGTCTGCGGACAGACCTACGAGCAGTACTTC. Translation gives CVCGQTYEQYF.

This clonotype has just a few counts. The chain recombines TRBV2 with TRBJ1-5; D is unresolved. The germline gives CDR1 SNHLY, CDR2 FYNNEI. CDR3 length: 14 amino acids. V gave up 10 bases and J gave up 5 bases, with 18 bases separating them. This chain's CDR3 is CATSAGRTYQPQHF. CDR3 nucleotide sequence: TGTGCCACATCCGCCGGGCGCACTTATCAGCCCCAGCATTTT.

The rearrangement joins TRBV5-1 to TRBJ2-6; D is ambiguous. The germline V gene encodes CDR1 SGHRS and CDR2 YFSETQ. V was pared by 3 bases and J by 4 bases, with 17 bases between. The CDR3 totals 17 residues. The CDR3 protein is CASSWSANWEGANVLTF. The CDR3 DNA reads TGCGCCAGCAGCTGGTCAGCGAACTGGGAAGGGGCCAACGTCCTGACTTTC. The full variable domain, completed using reference TRBV5-1 and TRBJ2-6, is KAGVTQTPRYLIKTRGQQVTLSCSPISGHRSVSWYQQTPGQGLQFLFEYFSETQRNKGNFPGRFSGRQFSNSRSEMNVSTLELGDSALYLCASSWSANWEGANVLTFGAGSRLTVL.

The chain has TRBV7-2 and TRBJ2-5; perhaps TRBD1 as D (6 bases). Trimming cost V 5 bases and J 5 bases, with 12 bases left between them. Germline CDR1 and CDR2: SGHTA and FQGNSA. This CDR3 has 13 residues. CDR3 sequence reads: CASSRHRAETQYF. The CDR3 coding sequence is TGTGCCAGCAGCCGCCACAGGGCTGAGACCCAGTACTTC. Looking up the rest from reference TRBV7-2 and TRBJ2-5 gives the full variable domain: GAGVSQSPSNKVTEKGKDVELRCDPISGHTALYWYRQSLGQGLEFLIYFQGNSAPDKSGLPSDRFSAERTGGSVSTLTIQRTQQEDSAVYLCASSRHRAETQYFGPGTRLLVL.

This rearrangement joins TRBV12-3 or TRBV12-4 to TRBJ2-2; 14 bases line up with TRBD2. With V trimmed by 6 bases and J by 4 bases, 4 bases remained unmatched. This CDR3 contains 16 residues. The CDR3 spells CASSGTSGGRTGELFF. The CDR3 nucleotides read TGTGCCAGCAGCGGGACTAGCGGGGGCCGCACCGGGGAGCTGTTTTTT.

This clonotype has a handful of counts. This chain links TRBV2 with TRBJ1-2, with 7 nucleotides matching TRBD1. V was clipped by 6 bases and J by 3 bases; unmatched bases: 4. CDR1 is SNHLY, CDR2 FYNNEI, per germline. The CDR3 contains 13 residues. The CDR3 loop reads CASRETGDYGYTF. DNA for the CDR3: TGTGCCAGCAGGGAAACAGGGGACTATGGCTACACCTTC.

For the CDR3, the DNA is TGCAGTGCCAGCCCGACCGGGACTACCCACGAGCAGTACTTC. This translates into CSASPTGTTHEQYF. The chain combines TRBV20-1 with TRBJ2-7; 7 bases match TRBD2. CDR1 and CDR2 from the germline V gene are DFQATT and SNEGSKA (reference sequence). CDR3 length: 14 residues. V shed 6 bases, J shed 5 bases, and the junction held 13 bases outside the gene matches.

There are many counts of this clonotype. The chain uses TRBV27 and TRBJ2-2, with 10 bases lining up with TRBD2. Trimming removed 3 bases from V and 5 bases from J; junction bases left unmatched: 6. The CDR3 length is 16 residues. From germline, CDR1 is MNHEY and CDR2 SMNVEV (reference sequence). The CDR3 DNA reads TGTGCCAGCAGTTTGGTGTCTAGCGGGGGTACCGGGGAGCTGTTTTTT. The encoded protein is CASSLVSSGGTGELFF.

This clonotype was seen many times. V usage is TRBV29-1 and J usage is TRBJ2-1; D call uncertain. The germline V gene has CDR1 SQVTM and CDR2 ANQGSEA. Trimming cost V 7 bases and J 5 bases, with 15 bases left between them. The CDR3 has 13 residues. The CDR3 protein is CSAENRLNNEQFF. The CDR3 bases are TGCAGCGCCGAAAACCGACTGAACAATGAGCAGTTCTTC.

This clonotype has a count of ten or more. The chain has TRBV12-3 or TRBV12-4 and TRBJ2-1, with 9 bases lining up with TRBD1. V shed 2 bases and J 7 bases; nucleotides not matched to a gene: 9. This CDR3 is built from 16 residues. The CDR3 DNA reads TGTGCCAGCAGTTTACTTGAGACAGGGGGTTATAATGAGCAGTTCTTC. Residues: CASSLLETGGYNEQFF.

This clonotype has ten or more counts. The rearrangement joins TRBV9 to TRBJ1-1; possibly TRBD1 for D (5 bases). Germline CDR1 SGDLS, CDR2 YYNGEE. Trimming shortened V by 4 bases and J by 5 bases, and 18 bases separated the two germline ends. The CDR3 has 15 residues. The CDR3: CASSPARGAVTEAFF. The CDR3 bases are TGTGCCAGCAGCCCCGCCCGGGGCGCCGTTACTGAAGCTTTCTTT.

This clonotype was detected ten times or more. The V gene is TRBV6-2 or TRBV6-3, the J gene TRBJ2-3, with D possibly TRBD2 on 7 matching bases. Trimming took off 0 bases at V and 1 base at J, with 17 bases between the two ends. Germline CDR1 is MNHEY and CDR2 is SVGEGT. The CDR3 runs 18 residues. DNA of the CDR3: TGTGCCAGCAGTTACTCGTCAATTGCGGGGGCCGGCACAGATACGCAGTATTTT. Protein product: CASSYSSIAGAGTDTQYF.

Many counts were recorded for this clonotype. The rearrangement links TRBV27 to TRBJ2-5; 12 bases are shared with TRBD2. The V gene's germline CDR1 is MNHEY and CDR2 SMNVEV (reference sequence). J lost 2 bases, V lost 6 bases, and 7 bases had no gene match. The CDR3 extends over 16 amino acids. DNA of the CDR3: TGTGCCAGCAGCCTCTTCACTAGCGGGGGGCAAGAGACCCAGTACTTC. Its translation: CASSLFTSGGQETQYF.

This chain joins TRBV5-4 and TRBJ2-2; D uncertain. Per the germline V gene, CDR1 is SGHNT and CDR2 is YYREEE (reference sequence). The CDR3 is 17 residues long. Trimming took 5 bases from V and 0 from J, leaving 17 bases between them. The DNA of the CDR3 is TGTGCCAGCAGACACACTTCTTCAGCCGCGAACACCGGGGAGCTGTTTTTT. It encodes CASRHTSSAANTGELFF. Full variable domain (rest looked up from reference TRBV5-4 and TRBJ2-2): ETGVTQSPTHLIKTRGQQVTLRCSSQSGHNTVSWYQQALGQGPQFIFQYYREEENGRGNFPPRFSGLQFPNYSSELNVNALELDDSALYLCASRHTSSAANTGELFFGEGSRLTVL.

This clonotype has at least ten counts. This sequence joins TRBV4-3 and TRBJ2-2; 7 bases match TRBD1. The CDR3 totals 16 residues. Germline assignment: CDR1 LGHNA and CDR2 YSLEER. Unmatched junction bases numbered 9, after V lost 4 bases and J lost 4 bases. This CDR3 is CASSPAAQGITGELFF. DNA for the CDR3: TGCGCCAGCAGCCCAGCGGCACAGGGGATCACCGGGGAGCTGTTTTTT.

The chain couples TRBV29-1 to TRBJ1-3, with no clear D. The germline V gene has CDR1 SQVTM and CDR2 ANQGSEA. V lost 7 bases and J 4 bases, leaving 17 bases between the germline ends. The CDR3 sequence is 14 residues long. CDR3 in DNA: TGCAGCGCCCTTTCTGGGATCAAGGGAAACACCATATATTTT. Its translation is CSALSGIKGNTIYF. Full variable domain (missing parts from reference TRBV29-1 and TRBJ1-3): SAVISQKPSRDICQRGTSLTIQCQVDSQVTMMFWYRQQPGQSLTLIATANQGSEATYESGFVIDKFPISRPNLTFSTLTVSNMSPEDSSIYLCSALSGIKGNTIYFGEGSWLTVV.